This T cell receptor beta chain was obtained from a study of T cell repertoires in ileal Crohn's disease. Documented time point: inflamed ileum from the surgical specimen. Produced via immunoSEQ multiplex PCR; TCRdb's table is partial and in-frame only. The sample yields about 7,800 clones, approximately 85% seen once. Germline assignment: CDR1 SGHNT and CDR2 YENEEA. The CDR3 is made up of 14 amino acids. Trimming stripped 5 bases from V and 3 bases from J, with 12 bases between. The sequence came from an adult with Crohn's disease. The V gene is TRBV11-3, the J gene TRBJ2-3, with D tentatively TRBD2 (6 bases). What was sequenced was ileal tissue. CDR3 in amino acids: CASSESGGTDTQYF. DNA of the CDR3: TGTGCCAGCAGCGAATCTGGGGGGACAGATACGCAGTATTTT.